This T cell receptor beta chain was identified in a study of blood T cell repertoires in COVID-19. Study details: The origin of the acute and convalescent COVID-19 samples was the United States, Italy and Spain.

Recruitment covered 25 or so US areas and drew participants whose ages spanned about 18 to 89 years. Donors were grouped by their self-reported clinical history. Measured with immunoSEQ multiplex PCR; TCRdb has only the in-frame clones, and not every one. The table lists around 250,000 clones, about 80% of them singletons. This clone has ten or more counts. The CDR3 is 18 residues long. V shed 0 bases and J 5 bases; nucleotides not matched to a gene: 12. Germline CDR1 is SGHDN and CDR2 is FVKESK. The clonotype comes from a man aged 25-45 years with acute COVID-19. Sequenced sample: PBMCs or T cells enriched from blood (not recorded which). V and J are TRBV14 and TRBJ1-1; the match to TRBD1 covers 10 bases. CDR3 amino acids: CASSQEGGTGEAETEAFF. CDR3 nucleotides: TGTGCCAGCAGCCAAGAAGGCGGGACAGGGGAGGCAGAAACTGAAGCTTTCTTT.